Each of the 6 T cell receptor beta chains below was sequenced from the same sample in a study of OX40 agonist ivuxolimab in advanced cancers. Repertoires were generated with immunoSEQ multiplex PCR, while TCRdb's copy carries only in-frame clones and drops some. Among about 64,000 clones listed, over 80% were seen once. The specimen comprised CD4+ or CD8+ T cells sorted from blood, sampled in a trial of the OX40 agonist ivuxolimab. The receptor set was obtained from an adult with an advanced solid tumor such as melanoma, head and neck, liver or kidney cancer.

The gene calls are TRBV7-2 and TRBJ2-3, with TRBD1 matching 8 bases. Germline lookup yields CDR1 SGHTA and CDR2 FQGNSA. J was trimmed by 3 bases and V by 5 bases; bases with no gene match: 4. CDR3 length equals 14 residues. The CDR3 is CASSMGQETDTQYF. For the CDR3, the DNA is TGTGCCAGCAGCATGGGACAGGAGACAGATACGCAGTATTTT.

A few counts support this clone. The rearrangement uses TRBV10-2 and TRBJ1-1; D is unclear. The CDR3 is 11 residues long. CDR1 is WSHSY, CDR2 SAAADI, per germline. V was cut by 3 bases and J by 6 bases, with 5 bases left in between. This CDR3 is CASSDVAEAFF. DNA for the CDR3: TGCGCCAGCAGTGACGTTGCTGAAGCTTTCTTT.

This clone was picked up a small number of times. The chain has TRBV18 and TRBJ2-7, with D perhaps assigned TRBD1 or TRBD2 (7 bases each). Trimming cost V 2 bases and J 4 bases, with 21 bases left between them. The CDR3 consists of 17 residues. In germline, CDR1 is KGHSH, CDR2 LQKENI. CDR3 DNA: TGTGCCAGCTCACCAAGGGGGCTAGCGGCTACGATTTACGAGCAGTACTTC. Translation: CASSPRGLAATIYEQYF.

The CDR3 DNA reads TGCGCCAGCAGCCAGTCTCCCACAGGGGTGAATTCACCCCTCCACTTT. It specifies CASSQSPTGVNSPLHF. The chain carries TRBV4-1 and TRBJ1-6; 7 bases match TRBD1. J was trimmed by 7 bases and V by 3 bases; bases with no gene match: 9. Per germline, CDR1 MGHRA and CDR2 YSYEKL. The CDR3 runs 16 residues.

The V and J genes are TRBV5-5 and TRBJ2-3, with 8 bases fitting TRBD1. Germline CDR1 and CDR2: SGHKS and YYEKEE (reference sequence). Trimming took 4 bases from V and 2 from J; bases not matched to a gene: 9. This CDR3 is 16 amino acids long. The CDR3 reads CASSVTGVAITDTQYF. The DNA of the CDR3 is TGTGCCAGCAGCGTGACAGGGGTCGCGATCACAGATACGCAGTATTTT.

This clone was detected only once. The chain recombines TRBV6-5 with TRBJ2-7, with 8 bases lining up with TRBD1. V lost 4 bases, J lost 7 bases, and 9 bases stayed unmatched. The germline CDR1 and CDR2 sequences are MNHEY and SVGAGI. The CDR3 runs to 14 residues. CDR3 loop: CASSFGTGLGEQYF. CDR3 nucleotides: TGTGCCAGCAGTTTCGGGACAGGCTTAGGGGAGCAGTACTTC.